These 29 T cell receptor beta chains share one sample of origin, sequenced in a study of blood T cell repertoires in COVID-19. Clones were read by immunoSEQ multiplex PCR, and TCRdb kept only the in-frame ones, dropping some. The repertoire holds about 190,000 clones, with around nine tenths as singletons. Material for sequencing was peripheral blood. The receptor set was obtained from a man in his 70s with active or convalescent COVID-19.

The V and J genes are TRBV10-3 and TRBJ2-7, with TRBD1 matching 11 bases. CDR1 and CDR2 (germline): ENHRY, SYGVKD. The CDR3 has 13 residues. With 9 bases clipped from V and 5 bases from J, the junction kept 6 bases outside the gene matches. DNA of the CDR3: TGTGCCATTGGACAGGGGGCACGGGACGAGCAGTACTTC. Its protein is CAIGQGARDEQYF.

The genes are TRBV5-5 and TRBJ2-5; TRBD2 matches at 7 bases. Germline V gene lookup returns CDR1 SGHKS and CDR2 YYEKEE (reference sequence). The length of the CDR3 is 15 residues. V gave up 6 bases and J gave up 4 bases; unmatched junction bases: 12. The CDR3 nucleotides are TGTGCCAGCAAGGGCAAGTGGGTAGCGGGAGAGACCCAGTACTTC. Its protein is CASKGKWVAGETQYF.

J is TRBJ1-6 and V is TRBV7-8; 9 bases line up with TRBD1. This CDR3 region has 15 residues. CDR1 and CDR2 (germline): SGHVS, FQNEAQ. The junction had 6 bases not matched to a gene; V was cut back by 5 bases and J by 7 bases. This CDR3 is CASSPGTGTNSPLHF. DNA for the CDR3: TGTGCCAGCAGCCCGGGGACAGGGACAAATTCACCCCTCCACTTT.

This chain uses TRBV6-2 or TRBV6-3 with TRBJ1-5, with 7 bases fitting TRBD1. Germline V gene lookup returns CDR1 MNHEY and CDR2 SVGEGT. V was pared by 6 bases and J by 6 bases, with 5 bases of the junction left unmatched. This CDR3 has 13 residues. CDR3 sequence reads: CASSRQGGQPQHF. CDR3 nucleotide sequence: TGTGCCAGCAGCCGACAGGGCGGTCAGCCCCAGCATTTT.

This clone was recorded only once. The genes are TRBV7-2 and TRBJ2-7; weak D call: TRBD1 (5 bases). Germline V CDR1 and CDR2: SGHTA, FQGNSA. The CDR3 consists of 16 residues. The ends were cut back, 1 base at V and 1 base at J, with 14 bases in the middle. CDR3 in DNA: TGTGCCAGCAGCTTAGTTGCCAGGGAAGGATCCTACGAGCAGTACTTC. As protein: CASSLVAREGSYEQYF.

The gene calls are TRBV19 and TRBJ2-2; 7 bases fit TRBD1. CDR3 length equals 14 residues. CDR1 is LNHDA and CDR2 is SQIVND in the germline V gene (reference sequence). V was clipped by 5 bases and J by 4 bases; unmatched bases: 4. This CDR3 reads CASSDRVGTGELFF. CDR3 bases: TGTGCCAGTAGTGACAGGGTGGGCACCGGGGAGCTGTTTTTT. Drawing the rest from reference TRBV19 and TRBJ2-2, the complete variable domain is DGGITQSPKYLFRKEGQNVTLSCEQNLNHDAMYWYRQDPGQGLRLIYYSQIVNDFQKGDIAEGYSVSREKKESFPLTVTSAQKNPTAFYLCASSDRVGTGELFFGEGSRLTVL.

V usage is TRBV11-3 and J usage is TRBJ2-3; no definite D call. V shed 1 base and J shed 1 base, with 9 bases lying between them. The CDR3 is 15 amino acids. Germline CDR1 and CDR2: SGHNT and YENEEA. Written as DNA, the CDR3 is TGTGCCAGCAGCTTAGGAGGATTAGGCACAGATACGCAGTATTTT. This gives the protein CASSLGGLGTDTQYF. The full variable domain, in which reference TRBV11-3 and TRBJ2-3 provide the parts outside the CDR3, is EAGVVQSPRYKIIEKKQPVAFWCNPISGHNTLYWYLQNLGQGPELLIRYENEEAVDDSQLPKDRFSAERLKGVDSTLKIQPAELGDSAVYLCASSLGGLGTDTQYFGPGTRLTVL.

The rearrangement joins TRBV11-2 to TRBJ1-3; D unresolved. This CDR3 is 17 amino acids long. CDR1 is SGHAT, CDR2 FQNNGV, per germline. V lost 2 bases and J lost 0, with 14 bases in between. This CDR3 is CASSLFLDRSSGNTIYF. CDR3 bases: TGTGCCAGCAGCTTATTCTTGGATCGGAGCTCTGGAAACACCATATATTTT.

V usage is TRBV4-3 and J usage is TRBJ2-4, with D uncertain. The CDR3 has 15 residues. CDR1 is LGHNA and CDR2 is YSLEER in the germline V gene. Trimming pared 0 bases from V and 9 bases from J, leaving 15 bases between. The CDR3 coding sequence is TGCGCCAGCAGCCAAGATGGTCTAAGTAGTAGCATTCAGTACTTC. It codes for CASSQDGLSSSIQYF.

This chain uses TRBV30 with TRBJ2-2; D call uncertain. The CDR3 consists of 14 residues. The V gene lost 2 bases and the J gene lost 3 bases, with 10 bases spanning the gap. The germline gives CDR1 GTSNPN, CDR2 SVGIG (reference sequence). The CDR3 reads CAWSLDGYTGELFF. Here the CDR3 DNA reads TGTGCCTGGAGTCTAGACGGTTACACCGGGGAGCTGTTTTTT.

The V gene is TRBV3-1 (or the pseudogene TRBV3-2), the J gene TRBJ2-7; 11 nucleotides match TRBD2. The germline V gene encodes CDR1 LGHDT and CDR2 YNNKEL (reference sequence). V shed 3 bases, J shed 0 bases, and the junction held 1 base outside the gene matches. The CDR3 has 15 residues. This chain's CDR3 is CASSQLAGGSYEQYF. CDR3 DNA sequence: TGTGCCAGCAGCCAGCTAGCGGGGGGCTCCTACGAGCAGTACTTC.

The chain joins TRBV4-3 to TRBJ2-7; 9 nucleotides agree with TRBD2. J lost 3 bases, V lost 0 bases, and 15 bases had no gene match. The CDR3 loop spans 19 amino acids. CDR1 is LGHNA, CDR2 YSLEER, per germline. The CDR3 DNA is TGCGCCAGCAGCCAAGAAGGGCTAGCGGGGTCCGGAATCCTCTACGAGCAGTACTTC. Translating gives CASSQEGLAGSGILYEQYF.

This clone appeared a few times. V gene TRBV6-2 or TRBV6-3 combines with J gene TRBJ2-7, with 10 bases identical to TRBD1. Germline CDR1 reads MNHEY; CDR2 reads SVGEGT. Trimming removed 1 base from V and 4 bases from J; junction bases left unmatched: 4. This CDR3 is 15 amino acids long. The CDR3 sequence: CASSYLTGGLYEQYF. CDR3 nucleotides: TGTGCCAGCAGTTACTTGACAGGGGGCTTGTACGAGCAGTACTTC.

The chain's CDR3 is CASSPPSQSYEQYF. CDR3 coding DNA: TGTGCCAGCTCACCACCGTCCCAGTCCTACGAGCAGTACTTC. The rearrangement links TRBV18 to TRBJ2-7; D is ambiguous. In germline, CDR1 is KGHSH, CDR2 LQKENI. This CDR3 is 14 amino acids long. V lost 0 bases and J lost 1, with 7 bases in between.

This clone was counted once. This chain links TRBV9 with TRBJ1-2; D may be TRBD1 (5 bases). V dropped 4 bases and J dropped 8 bases, with 15 bases sitting between them. The length of the CDR3 is 13 residues. CDR1 is SGDLS and CDR2 is YYNGEE in the germline V gene. CDR3 DNA sequence: TGTGCCAGCAGCCCAGGGTTCGGAGAAGGCTACACCTTC. It translates to CASSPGFGEGYTF.

J is TRBJ2-7 and V is TRBV11-2; 7 bases fit TRBD1. The V gene's germline CDR1 is SGHAT and CDR2 FQNNGV. This CDR3 is 14 amino acids long. Trimming took 5 bases from V and 7 from J; bases not matched to a gene: 11. The CDR3 reads CASSPPGQSREQYF. CDR3 coding DNA: TGTGCCAGCAGCCCTCCGGGACAGAGCAGGGAGCAGTACTTC.

The chain couples TRBV7-8 to TRBJ2-5, with a tentative D call TRBD2 (6 bases). This CDR3 contains 14 residues. Per the germline V gene, CDR1 is SGHVS and CDR2 is FQNEAQ. The germline V and J ends were trimmed by 2 bases and 5 bases, with 12 bases remaining between them. CDR3 region: CASSLSGRGETQYF. DNA of the CDR3: TGTGCCAGCAGCTTAAGCGGCCGGGGGGAGACCCAGTACTTC.

A single count supports this clone. The CDR3 region is CASSQGTGEAFF. The CDR3 bases are TGTGCCAGCAGCCAAGGGACAGGGGAAGCTTTCTTT. This chain links TRBV3-1 (or the pseudogene TRBV3-2) with TRBJ1-1, with 8 bases aligning to TRBD1. Looked up from germline, CDR1 is LGHDT and CDR2 is YNNKEL (reference sequence). CDR3 length: 12 amino acids. After removal of 1 base from V and 8 bases from J, the junction contained 0 bases not matched to a gene.

This chain connects TRBV14 to TRBJ2-3, with D perhaps TRBD1 (6 bases). Germline loops: CDR1 SGHDN, CDR2 FVKESK. V dropped 0 bases and J dropped 0 bases, with 19 bases sitting between them. This CDR3 is built from 19 residues. CDR3 loop: CASSQDRRGWDRSTDTQYF. The CDR3 region has the DNA TGTGCCAGCAGCCAAGATCGCAGGGGTTGGGATCGTAGCACAGATACGCAGTATTTT.

This rearrangement joins TRBV15 to TRBJ2-7, with D possibly matching TRBD1 (5 bases). CDR3 size: 13 residues. The V end lost 3 bases, the J end lost 3 bases, and 9 bases lay between the germline ends. Germline V gives CDR1 LNHNV, CDR2 YYDKDF (reference sequence). The CDR3 nucleotides are TGTGCCACCAGCAGGGCAGGGATCTACGAGCAGTACTTC. Translation gives CATSRAGIYEQYF.

This sequence joins TRBV11-2 and TRBJ1-1; tentative D call: TRBD1 (6 bases). This CDR3 spans 17 amino acids. The ends were cut back, 5 bases at V and 0 bases at J, with 19 bases in the middle. Looked up from germline, CDR1 is SGHAT and CDR2 is FQNNGV. CDR3 sequence: CASSRPDRFKMNTEAFF. DNA for the CDR3: TGTGCCAGCAGCAGACCGGACAGATTTAAAATGAACACTGAAGCTTTCTTT.

The rearrangement links TRBV27 to TRBJ1-4; D gene ambiguous. Trimming removed 5 bases at V and 1 base at J, with 5 bases between. The CDR3 length is 13 residues. Looked up from germline, CDR1 is MNHEY and CDR2 is SMNVEV (reference sequence). The CDR3 DNA reads TGTGCCAGCAGTCCTCTAACTAATGAAAAACTGTTTTTT. Protein product: CASSPLTNEKLFF.

This clone was seen a few times. This chain connects TRBV9 to TRBJ1-2; tentative D call: TRBD1 (6 bases). V lost 0 bases, J lost 8 bases, and 14 bases lay in between. Germline V gene sequence: CDR1 SGDLS, CDR2 YYNGEE. The length of the CDR3 is 14 residues. The CDR3 is CASSVAAQGTGYTF. The CDR3 bases are TGTGCCAGCAGCGTAGCTGCACAGGGAACCGGCTACACCTTC.

J is TRBJ1-6 and V is TRBV29-1; TRBD1 is a possible D gene (5 bases). The CDR3 has 16 residues. Germline assignment: CDR1 SQVTM and CDR2 ANQGSEA. V lost 6 bases, J lost 0 bases, and 15 bases lay in between. In DNA, the CDR3 is TGCAGCGTAAACCGACAGTGGGGCTCCTATAATTCACCCCTCCACTTT. This translates into CSVNRQWGSYNSPLHF.

This chain's CDR3 is CASRIGLGYTDTQYF. The CDR3 bases are TGTGCCAGCAGGATTGGACTGGGATACACAGATACGCAGTATTTT. V gene TRBV6-5 combines with J gene TRBJ2-3, with D perhaps TRBD2 (5 bases). This CDR3 comprises 15 residues. CDR1 and CDR2 (germline): MNHEY, SVGAGI. The V end lost 6 bases, the J end lost 2 bases, and 15 bases lay between the germline ends.

CDR3 DNA sequence: TGTGCCAGCAGCTTGGCCCAGGGTTTTTCACCCCTCCACTTT. It is translated as CASSLAQGFSPLHF. This rearrangement joins TRBV5-6 to TRBJ1-6, with D possibly being TRBD1 (5 bases). V lost 0 bases and J lost 9, with 10 bases in between. CDR3 length: 14 residues. Germline V gives CDR1 SGHDT, CDR2 YYEEEE.

The J gene is TRBJ2-7, the V gene TRBV18; D may be TRBD2 (6 bases). The CDR3 covers 14 residues. In germline, CDR1 is KGHSH, CDR2 LQKENI. Trimming took off 3 bases at V and 4 bases at J, with 13 bases between the two ends. DNA for the CDR3: TGTGCCAGCTCACCGGGTCTAGCGAATTACGAGCAGTACTTC. It translates to CASSPGLANYEQYF.

V usage is TRBV27 and J usage is TRBJ2-5; weak D call: TRBD1 (5 bases). In germline, CDR1 is MNHEY, CDR2 SMNVEV (reference sequence). The CDR3 totals 12 residues. With 5 bases removed from V and 7 bases from J, the gap between germline ends came to 11 bases. CDR3 in DNA: TGTGCCAGCAGTCCCAGGGTCGGGACCCAGTACTTC. It codes for CASSPRVGTQYF.

This clone was seen only once. J is TRBJ2-1 and V is TRBV24-1, with D perhaps TRBD1 (6 bases). The CDR3 extends over 17 amino acids. Germline V gene sequence: CDR1 KGHDR, CDR2 SFDVKD. Trimming left V 3 bases short and J 0 bases short, with 14 bases between. The DNA of the CDR3 is TGTGCCACCAGTGATCCACAGGGAAGAAGCTCCTACAATGAGCAGTTCTTC. Its protein is CATSDPQGRSSYNEQFF.